These 6 T cell receptor beta chains originate from one sample sequenced in a study of a mutant IDH1 vaccine in newly diagnosed glioma listed by TCRdb under 2021. These receptors have no identified antigens. The method was the immunoSEQ multiplex PCR assay. TCRdb mirrors the immuneACCESS table, restricted to in-frame sequences. Some clones are absent from its copies; in checked studies, under half trace to an unresolved V gene, and the reason for the others is unknown. In this sample the table shows tens of thousands of clones, 80% to 95% of which occur a single time. The biggest ten clones account for 2% to 2.5% of the sample. This sample's time point label indicates: week 35, safety follow-up. Each vaccine dose was 300 ug of a 20-mer mutant IDH1 peptide in Montanide, given subcutaneously with topical imiquimod. This sample comprised PBMCs, obtained from a glioma patient whose treatment included an IDH1 peptide vaccine. The receptors come from a man aged 45-60 years with glioma.

The rearrangement links TRBV7-9 to TRBJ1-4; 8 bases match TRBD1. The CDR3 runs to 16 residues. Unmatched junction bases numbered 13, after V lost 5 bases and J lost 8 bases. Germline assignment: CDR1 SEHNR and CDR2 FQNEAQ (reference sequence). CDR3 sequence: CASSQYRDRSTEKLFF. The DNA of the CDR3 is TGTGCCAGCAGCCAATACCGGGACAGGTCCACCGAAAAACTGTTTTTT.

This clone has just one count. The rearrangement uses TRBV19 and TRBJ2-3; 8 bases agree with TRBD1. The germline V gene has CDR1 LNHDA and CDR2 SQIVND (reference sequence). The V and J ends lost 5 bases and 2 bases, in that order; junction bases with no gene match: 12. The CDR3 is 17 amino acids. The CDR3: CASSPHRDRLFTDTQYF. CDR3 sequence (DNA): TGTGCCAGTAGTCCCCACCGGGACAGGTTATTCACAGATACGCAGTATTTT. Looking up the rest from reference TRBV19 and TRBJ2-3 gives the full variable domain: DGGITQSPKYLFRKEGQNVTLSCEQNLNHDAMYWYRQDPGQGLRLIYYSQIVNDFQKGDIAEGYSVSREKKESFPLTVTSAQKNPTAFYLCASSPHRDRLFTDTQYFGPGTRLTVL.

V gene TRBV30 combines with J gene TRBJ1-3; tentative D call: TRBD1 (5 bases). The CDR3 is 13 amino acids. Germline V gene data show CDR1 as GTSNPN and CDR2 as SVGIG (reference sequence). The V gene lost 3 bases and the J gene lost 5 bases, with 11 bases spanning the gap. CDR3 DNA: TGTGCCTGGAGCGAGGGGATCCGAAACACCATATATTTT. Residues: CAWSEGIRNTIYF.

The V and J genes are TRBV27 and TRBJ2-7, with 8 bases lining up with TRBD2. Losses at the gene ends were 6 bases for V and 5 bases for J; bases not matched to a gene: 3. The CDR3 totals 12 residues. Germline-derived CDR1 and CDR2 are MNHEY and SMNVEV (reference sequence). The CDR3, as DNA: TGTGCCAGCAGCCCGGGAGGGCACGAGCAGTACTTC. It yields the protein CASSPGGHEQYF.

The chain recombines TRBV27 with TRBJ2-5; 10 nucleotides line up with TRBD2. V trimming: 6 bases; J trimming: 2 bases; junction bases outside the gene matches: 9. The CDR3 runs 16 residues. CDR1 and CDR2 (germline): MNHEY, SMNVEV (reference sequence). CDR3 coding DNA: TGTGCCAGCAGACCGATACTAGCGGGGCTACAAGAGACCCAGTACTTC. Its translation is CASRPILAGLQETQYF.

A single count supports this clone. CDR3 nucleotides: TGTGCCAGCAGCTCCTATCAGCCCCAGCATTTT. It yields the protein CASSSYQPQHF. The chain joins TRBV28 to TRBJ1-5, with D unclear. CDR1 and CDR2 (germline): MDHEN, SYDVKM. Between the trimmed V and J ends, which lost 6 bases and 5 bases, there was a span of 5 bases. The CDR3 extends over 11 amino acids.